Listed here are 5 T cell receptor beta chains from one sample, sequenced in a study of cytomegalovirus exposure and HLA in healthy donors (TCRdb year 2017). The library was prepared using the immunoSEQ multiplex PCR assay. The multiplex PCR relied on a mix of 60 forward primers for TCR Vbeta segments and 13 reverse primers for TCR Jbeta segments. In its TCRdb copy, this immuneACCESS table keeps in-frame sequences only and misses some clones. Where compared with another copy, unresolved V genes explain less than half of these, and the others have no known cause. In this sample the table shows fewer than 250,000 clones, 79% of which occur a single time. 1.6% of the sample comes from the top ten. Material for sequencing was PBMCs. The source of these receptors is a woman younger than 35 in good health and CMV-seronegative.

The V call is TRBV2, the J call TRBJ1-1; 10 bases line up with TRBD1. Looked up from germline, CDR1 is SNHLY and CDR2 is FYNNEI. The J segment lost 4 bases and the V segment lost 6 bases, leaving 2 bases of the junction unmatched. The CDR3 is 13 amino acids. The CDR3: CASRGQGSTEAFF. CDR3 bases: TGTGCCAGCAGGGGACAGGGGAGCACTGAAGCTTTCTTT.

The chain combines TRBV19 with TRBJ2-7; 8 bases agree with TRBD1. The CDR3 totals 14 residues. The germline V gene encodes CDR1 LNHDA and CDR2 SQIVND (reference sequence). The ends lost 9 bases at V and 6 bases at J; junction bases unmatched: 13. The CDR3 DNA follows: TGTGCCAGCACGCAGGACAGGGCCTCGTCCGAGCAGTACTTC. It yields the protein CASTQDRASSEQYF.

The chain is built from TRBV11-3 and TRBJ2-5; 8 positions agree with TRBD2. The CDR3 has 15 residues. The germline gives CDR1 SGHNT, CDR2 YENEEA. Trimming removed 1 base from V and 4 bases from J; junction bases left unmatched: 5. CDR3: CASSLGTSLLETQYF. As DNA, the CDR3 is TGTGCCAGCAGCTTAGGGACTAGCCTGCTAGAGACCCAGTACTTC. The full variable domain, its missing parts supplied by reference TRBV11-3 and TRBJ2-5, is EAGVVQSPRYKIIEKKQPVAFWCNPISGHNTLYWYLQNLGQGPELLIRYENEEAVDDSQLPKDRFSAERLKGVDSTLKIQPAELGDSAVYLCASSLGTSLLETQYFGPGTRLLVL.

The chain links TRBV5-4 to TRBJ1-4; D is ambiguous. The CDR3 spans 14 residues. Germline assignment: CDR1 SGHNT and CDR2 YYREEE (reference sequence). V lost 0 bases and J 7 bases, leaving 10 bases between the germline ends. The CDR3 DNA reads as TGTGCCAGCAGCTTGGGAAACAACCGTGAAAAACTGTTTTTT. Amino acids: CASSLGNNREKLFF.

The CDR3 region is CASSPNPGISNTEAFF. DNA for the CDR3: TGTGCCAGCAGTCCCAATCCCGGGATCTCGAACACTGAAGCTTTCTTT. The chain links TRBV28 to TRBJ1-1; no firm D call. Germline V gene data show CDR1 as MDHEN and CDR2 as SYDVKM. The CDR3 is 16 amino acids. The V and J ends lost 5 bases and 1 base respectively, with 17 bases between them.